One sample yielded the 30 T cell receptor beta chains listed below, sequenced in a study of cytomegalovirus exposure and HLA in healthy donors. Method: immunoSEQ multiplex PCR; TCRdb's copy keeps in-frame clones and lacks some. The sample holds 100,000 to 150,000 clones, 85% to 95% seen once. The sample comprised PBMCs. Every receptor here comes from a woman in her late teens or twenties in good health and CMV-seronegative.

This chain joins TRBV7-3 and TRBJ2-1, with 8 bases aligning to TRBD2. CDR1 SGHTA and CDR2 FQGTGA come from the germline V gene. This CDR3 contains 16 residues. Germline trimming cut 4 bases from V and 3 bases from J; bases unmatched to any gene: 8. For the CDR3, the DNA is TGTGCCAGCAGCTCCCGGGGGAGCGGGGGCTACAATGAGCAGTTCTTC. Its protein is CASSSRGSGGYNEQFF.

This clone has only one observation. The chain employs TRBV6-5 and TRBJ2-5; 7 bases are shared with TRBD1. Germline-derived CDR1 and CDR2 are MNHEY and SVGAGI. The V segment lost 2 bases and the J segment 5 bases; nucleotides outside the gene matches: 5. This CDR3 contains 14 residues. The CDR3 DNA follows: TGTGCCAGCAGTTACACAGGGGCTCGGGAGACCCAGTACTTC. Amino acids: CASSYTGARETQYF.

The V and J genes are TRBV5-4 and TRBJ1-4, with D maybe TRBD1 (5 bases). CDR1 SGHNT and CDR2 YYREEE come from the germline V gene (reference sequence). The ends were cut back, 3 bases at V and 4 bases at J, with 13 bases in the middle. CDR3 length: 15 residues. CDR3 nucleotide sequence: TGTGCCAGCAGCTCAGACAGAAGACTTAATGAAAAACTGTTTTTT. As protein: CASSSDRRLNEKLFF.

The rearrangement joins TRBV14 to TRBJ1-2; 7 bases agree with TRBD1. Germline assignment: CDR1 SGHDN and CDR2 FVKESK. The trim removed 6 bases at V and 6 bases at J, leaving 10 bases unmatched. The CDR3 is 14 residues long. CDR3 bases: TGTGCCAGCAGACGCGGACAGGCAGGGGATGGCTACACCTTC. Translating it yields CASRRGQAGDGYTF.

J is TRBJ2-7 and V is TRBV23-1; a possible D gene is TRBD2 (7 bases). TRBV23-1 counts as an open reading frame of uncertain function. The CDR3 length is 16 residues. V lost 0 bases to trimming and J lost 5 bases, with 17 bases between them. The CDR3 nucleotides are TGCGCCAGCAGTCAATCGAGAAGGGGGGGACGAAACGAGCAGTACTTC. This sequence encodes CASSQSRRGGRNEQYF.

The CDR3 region has the DNA TGTGCCAGCAGTTTAGACACGACCGGGAGCTATGGCTACACCTTC. Protein sequence: CASSLDTTGSYGYTF. The chain has TRBV27 and TRBJ1-2; D is unclear. The CDR3 loop spans 15 amino acids. The germline gives CDR1 MNHEY, CDR2 SMNVEV (reference sequence). With 2 bases removed from V and 4 bases from J, the gap between germline ends came to 14 bases.

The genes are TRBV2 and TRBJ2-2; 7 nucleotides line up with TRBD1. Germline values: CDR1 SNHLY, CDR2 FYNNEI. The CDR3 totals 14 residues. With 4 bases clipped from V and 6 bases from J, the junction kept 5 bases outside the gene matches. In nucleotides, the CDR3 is TGTGCCAGCAGTGCCCGACAGGGAGCCGGGGAGCTGTTTTTT. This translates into CASSARQGAGELFF. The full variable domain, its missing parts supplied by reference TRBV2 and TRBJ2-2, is EPEVTQTPSHQVTQMGQEVILRCVPISNHLYFYWYRQILGQKVEFLVSFYNNEISEKSEIFDDQFSVERPDGSNFTLKIRSTKLEDSAMYFCASSARQGAGELFFGEGSRLTVL.

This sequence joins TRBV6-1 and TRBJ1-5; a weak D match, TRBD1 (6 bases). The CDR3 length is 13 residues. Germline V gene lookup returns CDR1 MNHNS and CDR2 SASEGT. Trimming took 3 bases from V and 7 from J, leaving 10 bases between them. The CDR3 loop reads CASSDRGHQPQHF. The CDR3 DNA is TGTGCCAGCAGTGACAGGGGCCACCAGCCCCAGCATTTT.

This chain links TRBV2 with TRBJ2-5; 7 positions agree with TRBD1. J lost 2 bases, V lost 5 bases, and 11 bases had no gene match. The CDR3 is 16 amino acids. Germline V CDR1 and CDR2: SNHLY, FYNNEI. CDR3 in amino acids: CASSRTLTTGQETQYF. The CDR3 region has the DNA TGTGCCAGCAGTCGCACCTTGACGACAGGGCAAGAGACCCAGTACTTC. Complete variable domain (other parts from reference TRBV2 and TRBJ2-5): EPEVTQTPSHQVTQMGQEVILRCVPISNHLYFYWYRQILGQKVEFLVSFYNNEISEKSEIFDDQFSVERPDGSNFTLKIRSTKLEDSAMYFCASSRTLTTGQETQYFGPGTRLLVL.

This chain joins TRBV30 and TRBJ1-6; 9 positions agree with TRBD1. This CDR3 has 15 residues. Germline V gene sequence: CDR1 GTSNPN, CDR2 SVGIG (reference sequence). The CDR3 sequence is CATGGAGSYNSPLHF. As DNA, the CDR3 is TGTGCAACAGGGGGCGCGGGGTCCTATAATTCACCCCTCCACTTT.

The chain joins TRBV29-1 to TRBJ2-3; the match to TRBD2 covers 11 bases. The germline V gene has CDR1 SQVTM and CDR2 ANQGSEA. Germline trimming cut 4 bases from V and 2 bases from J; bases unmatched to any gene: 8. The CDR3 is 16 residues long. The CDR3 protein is CSVVRRLAGNTDTQYF. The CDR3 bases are TGCAGCGTTGTTCGGAGACTAGCGGGGAACACAGATACGCAGTATTTT.

CDR3 sequence (DNA): TGTGCCAGTAGTATACCAGGGACAGCCCTCATGACTGAAGCTTTCTTT. It translates to CASSIPGTALMTEAFF. J is TRBJ1-1 and V is TRBV19; 7 nucleotides match TRBD1. This CDR3 region has 16 residues. V lost 2 bases and J lost 5; bases outside the gene matches: 11. CDR1 LNHDA and CDR2 SQIVND come from the germline V gene (reference sequence).

In DNA form, the CDR3 reads TGTGCCAGCAGCTTAGACAGAAATACGGGGGAGCTGTTTTTT. It yields the protein CASSLDRNTGELFF. The chain couples TRBV7-8 to TRBJ2-2; D ambiguous. CDR3 size: 14 residues. Germline V lookup: CDR1 SGHVS, CDR2 FQNEAQ. The V and J ends lost 1 base and 8 bases respectively, with 11 bases between them.

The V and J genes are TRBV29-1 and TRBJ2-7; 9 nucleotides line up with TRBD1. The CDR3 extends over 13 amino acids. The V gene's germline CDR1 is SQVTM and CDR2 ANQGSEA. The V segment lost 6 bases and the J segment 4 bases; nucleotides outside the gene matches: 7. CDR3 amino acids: CSVRTGEEYEQYF. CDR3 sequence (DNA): TGCAGCGTCAGGACAGGGGAGGAATACGAGCAGTACTTC.

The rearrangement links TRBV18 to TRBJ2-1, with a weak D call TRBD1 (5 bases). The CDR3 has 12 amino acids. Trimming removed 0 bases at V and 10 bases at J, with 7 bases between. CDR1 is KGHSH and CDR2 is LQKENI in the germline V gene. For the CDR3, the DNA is TGTGCCAGCTCACCACCGAAGGGGGAGCAGTTCTTC. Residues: CASSPPKGEQFF.

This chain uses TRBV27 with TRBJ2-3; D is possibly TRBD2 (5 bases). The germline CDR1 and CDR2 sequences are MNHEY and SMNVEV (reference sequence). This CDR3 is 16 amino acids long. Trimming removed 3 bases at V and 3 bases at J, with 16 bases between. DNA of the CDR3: TGTGCCAGCAGTTTTTTAGGGATTCGCGGGACAGATACGCAGTATTTT. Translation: CASSFLGIRGTDTQYF.

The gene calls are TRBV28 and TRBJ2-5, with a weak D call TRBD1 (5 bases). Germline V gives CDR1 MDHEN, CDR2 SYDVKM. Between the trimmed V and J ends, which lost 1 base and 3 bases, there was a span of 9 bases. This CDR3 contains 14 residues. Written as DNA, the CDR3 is TGTGCCAGCAGTTTATACGGCAGGGAAGAGACCCAGTACTTC. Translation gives CASSLYGREETQYF.

CDR3: CASSVTARGYTEAFF. The CDR3 DNA is TGTGCCAGCAGTGTGACGGCCAGAGGGTACACTGAAGCTTTCTTT. The V and J genes are TRBV2 and TRBJ1-1; D uncertain. Trimming cost V 4 bases and J 3 bases, with 15 bases left between them. The length of the CDR3 is 15 residues. Germline CDR1 reads SNHLY; CDR2 reads FYNNEI.

CDR3 bases: TGTGCCAGCAGTGACTCGGCGCTAGCGGGAGCGGCCGGGGAGCTGTTTTTT. Amino acids: CASSDSALAGAAGELFF. This chain joins TRBV6-4 and TRBJ2-2; 10 nucleotides match TRBD2. Germline loops: CDR1 MRHNA, CDR2 SNTAGT. The CDR3 is 17 residues long. V was pared by 0 bases and J by 6 bases, with 7 bases of the junction left unmatched.

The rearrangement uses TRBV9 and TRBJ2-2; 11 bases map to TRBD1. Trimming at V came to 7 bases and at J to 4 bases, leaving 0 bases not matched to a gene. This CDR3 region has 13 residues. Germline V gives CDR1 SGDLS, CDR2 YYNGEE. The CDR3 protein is CASGTGGTGELFF. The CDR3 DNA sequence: TGTGCCAGCGGGACAGGGGGCACCGGGGAGCTGTTTTTT. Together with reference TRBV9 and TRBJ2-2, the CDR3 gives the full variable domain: DSGVTQTPKHLITATGQRVTLRCSPRSGDLSVYWYQQSLDQGLQFLIQYYNGEERAKGNILERFSAQQFPDLHSELNLSSLELGDSALYFCASGTGGTGELFFGEGSRLTVL.

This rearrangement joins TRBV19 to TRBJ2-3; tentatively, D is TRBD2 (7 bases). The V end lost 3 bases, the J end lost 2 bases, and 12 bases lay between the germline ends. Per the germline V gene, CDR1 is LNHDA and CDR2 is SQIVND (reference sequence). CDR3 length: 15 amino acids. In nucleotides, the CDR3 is TGTGCCAGTAGTATCGGGGGGCAGCACACAGATACGCAGTATTTT. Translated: CASSIGGQHTDTQYF.

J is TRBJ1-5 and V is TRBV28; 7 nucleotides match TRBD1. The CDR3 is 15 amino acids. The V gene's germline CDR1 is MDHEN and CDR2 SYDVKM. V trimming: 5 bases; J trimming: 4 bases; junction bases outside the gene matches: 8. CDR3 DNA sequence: TGTGCCAGCAGTCCGAGGACAGGACCAAATCAGCCCCAGCATTTT. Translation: CASSPRTGPNQPQHF.

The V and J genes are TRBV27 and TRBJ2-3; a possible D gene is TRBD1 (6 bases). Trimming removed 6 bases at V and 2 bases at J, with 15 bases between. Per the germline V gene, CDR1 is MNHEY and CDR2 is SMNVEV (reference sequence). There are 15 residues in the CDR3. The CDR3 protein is CASRSLGTFTDTQYF. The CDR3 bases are TGTGCCAGCAGGTCCTTGGGGACATTCACAGATACGCAGTATTTT.

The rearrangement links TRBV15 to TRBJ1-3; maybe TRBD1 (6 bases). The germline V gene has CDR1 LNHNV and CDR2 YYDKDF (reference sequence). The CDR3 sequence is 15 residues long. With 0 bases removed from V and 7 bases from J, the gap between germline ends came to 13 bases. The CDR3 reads CATSRDLSGDNTIYF. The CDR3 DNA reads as TGTGCCACCAGCAGAGATCTGTCAGGGGATAACACCATATATTTT. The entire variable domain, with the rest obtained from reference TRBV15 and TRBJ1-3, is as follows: DAMVIQNPRYQVTQFGKPVTLSCSQTLNHNVMYWYQQKSSQAPKLLFHYYDKDFNNEADTPDNFQSRRPNTSFCFLDIRSPGLGDTAMYLCATSRDLSGDNTIYFGEGSWLTVV.

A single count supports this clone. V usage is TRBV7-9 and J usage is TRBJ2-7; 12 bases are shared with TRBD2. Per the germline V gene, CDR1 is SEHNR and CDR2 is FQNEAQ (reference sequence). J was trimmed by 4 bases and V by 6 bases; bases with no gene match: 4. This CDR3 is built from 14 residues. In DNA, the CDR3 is TGTGCCAGCAGTGGAACTAGCGGGGGGTACGAGCAGTACTTC. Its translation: CASSGTSGGYEQYF.

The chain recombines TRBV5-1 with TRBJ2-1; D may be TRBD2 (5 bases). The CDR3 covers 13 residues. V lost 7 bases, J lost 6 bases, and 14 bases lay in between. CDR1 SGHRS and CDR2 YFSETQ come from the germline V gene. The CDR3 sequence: CASAPGLSNEQFF. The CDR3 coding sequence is TGCGCCAGCGCCCCCGGACTTAGCAATGAGCAGTTCTTC.

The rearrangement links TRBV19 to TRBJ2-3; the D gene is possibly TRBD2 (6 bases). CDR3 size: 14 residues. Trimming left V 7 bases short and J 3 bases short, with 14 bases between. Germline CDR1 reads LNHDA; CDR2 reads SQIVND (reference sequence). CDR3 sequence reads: CASIGTSGTDTQYF. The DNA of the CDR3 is TGTGCCAGTATCGGGACTTCTGGGACAGATACGCAGTATTTT.

CDR3 bases: TGTGCCAGCACCTTAAGACAAGGCCCTGAAAAACTGTTTTTT. This gives the protein CASTLRQGPEKLFF. This rearrangement joins TRBV2 to TRBJ1-4; no clear D gene. The CDR3 loop spans 14 amino acids. Germline-derived CDR1 and CDR2 are SNHLY and FYNNEI. V lost 7 bases and J 7 bases, leaving 16 bases between the germline ends.

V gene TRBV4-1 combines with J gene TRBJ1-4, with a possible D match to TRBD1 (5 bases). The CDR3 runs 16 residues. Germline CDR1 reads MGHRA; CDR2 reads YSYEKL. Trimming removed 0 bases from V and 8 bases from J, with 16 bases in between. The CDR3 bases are TGCGCCAGCAGCCAAGAGGACCAGGGTCAGGAGGAAAAACTGTTTTTT. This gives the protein CASSQEDQGQEEKLFF.

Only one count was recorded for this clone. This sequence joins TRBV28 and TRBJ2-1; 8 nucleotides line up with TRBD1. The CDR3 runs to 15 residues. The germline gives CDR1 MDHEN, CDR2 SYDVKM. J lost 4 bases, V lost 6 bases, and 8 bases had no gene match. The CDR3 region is CASRTGQGPYNEQFF. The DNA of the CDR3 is TGTGCCAGCAGGACTGGACAGGGACCGTACAATGAGCAGTTCTTC.